Shown below are 3 T cell receptor beta chains from a single sample sequenced in a study of cytomegalovirus exposure and HLA in healthy donors. Primers: 60 Vbeta forward and 13 Jbeta reverse. The table came from immunoSEQ multiplex PCR; TCRdb's copy has only in-frame clones and leaves some out. The sample yields roughly 130,000 clones, approximately 80% seen once. Sequencing was carried out using PBMCs. The receptor set was obtained from a woman younger than 35 in good health and CMV-seropositive.

The rearrangement uses TRBV6-5 and TRBJ1-2; TRBD1 is a possible D gene (6 bases). The CDR3 extends over 13 amino acids. Trimming shortened V by 5 bases and J by 6 bases, and 13 bases separated the two germline ends. Germline-derived CDR1 and CDR2 are MNHEY and SVGAGI. CDR3 in DNA: TGTGCCAGCAGTACCGGGACACTGGATGGCTACACCTTC. Its protein product is CASSTGTLDGYTF.

The chain couples TRBV6-6 to TRBJ2-2; D is ambiguous. The germline gives CDR1 MNHNY, CDR2 SVGAGI (reference sequence). V lost 6 bases and J 3 bases, leaving 8 bases between the germline ends. The CDR3 consists of 13 residues. The CDR3 DNA reads TGTGCCAGCAGGACATCCTACACCGGGGAGCTGTTTTTT. As protein: CASRTSYTGELFF.

The chain couples TRBV5-6 to TRBJ1-2; 11 nucleotides match TRBD1. V lost 4 bases to trimming and J lost 0 bases; unmatched junction nucleotides: 14. Germline lookup yields CDR1 SGHDT and CDR2 YYEEEE. The CDR3 contains 19 residues. This CDR3 is CASSLGTGGKLQANYGYTF. The DNA of the CDR3 is TGTGCCAGCAGCCTGGGGACAGGGGGAAAACTCCAAGCTAACTATGGCTACACCTTC.